Detailed here is one T cell receptor (beta chain). Its antigen is still unknown. Base qualities are not at hand, and no much larger clone is one base apart. The record originates from a study of blood T cell repertoires in COVID-19 (dated by TCRdb to between 2020 and 2021). About the full investigation: The collaborator samples originated in the United States, Italy and Spain and spanned the acute and convalescent phases of COVID-19. The prospective study material was composed of cDNA or gDNA derived from T cells, B-cell-depleted T cells, or PBMCs. Subjects who had been exposed to COVID-19, were actively infected with it, or had recovered from it provided the deeply sampled blood TCRbeta repertoires that made up the dataset. The repertoires were released in a freely available public database intended as a resource for research on the immune response to SARS-CoV-2. Samples came from the ongoing ImmuneRACE study (first 160 participants) plus 1,254 subjects from 6 global collaborators. A de-identified subject ID, COVID-19 status, age in years and sex were almost always included in the sample metadata. Where available, HLA class I and class II types were taken from metadata supplied by the sample provider and were not determined by assay-based typing. Results the study describes overall, beyond this receptor: How much clinical and demographic metadata was included differed by source and by participant, and the metadata was provided uncurated.

TCRbeta CDR3 regions were amplified from genomic DNA using the immunoSEQ Assay, a bias-controlled multiplex PCR. From the authors' description of their analysis: Nucleated cell counts per sample were estimated from amplification of reference gene primers within the assay. Sequence reads were collapsed and filtered to measure the absolute abundance of every unique TCRbeta CDR3 rearrangement. For each sample, productive Simpson clonality was calculated as the square root of Simpson's diversity index over productive rearrangements. TCRdb provides this immuneACCESS table in a form limited to in-frame rearrangements. Some clones are lacking; in checked studies, under half of them reflect an unresolved V gene, and why the rest are absent is not known. That table gives V, J and clone size, and the DNA gave D and trimming. For this sample there are around 150,000 clones; about 85% appear just once. The ten largest clones add up to 3% to 4% of the sample.

Whole blood was collected in K2EDTA tubes by collaborating institutions according to the institutions' own protocols. For TCRbeta analysis, collaborators shipped samples as frozen whole blood, isolated PBMCs, or DNA extracted from either of those sample types. CDR3 length: 16 amino acids, cysteine to phenylalanine. CDR3 DNA is the only sequence kept; it has 48 bases, read in frame from the first base. Here V drops 5 bases and J drops 1 base, and the junction holds 9 bases not matched to any gene. CDR1 and CDR2 were assigned from the germline V gene (reference sequence) as SGHNT and YYREEE. Sequences were obtained from peripheral blood. The sequence derives from a human donor with acute or convalescent COVID-19. The donor label of this sample is uncertain. The chain is encoded by TRBV5-4 joined to TRBJ1-1; the central 9 bases match TRBD1. The CDR3 here reads CASSYPGDRANTEAFF. The nucleotides read TGTGCCAGCAGTTACCCAGGGGACAGGGCGAACACTGAAGCTTTCTTT.